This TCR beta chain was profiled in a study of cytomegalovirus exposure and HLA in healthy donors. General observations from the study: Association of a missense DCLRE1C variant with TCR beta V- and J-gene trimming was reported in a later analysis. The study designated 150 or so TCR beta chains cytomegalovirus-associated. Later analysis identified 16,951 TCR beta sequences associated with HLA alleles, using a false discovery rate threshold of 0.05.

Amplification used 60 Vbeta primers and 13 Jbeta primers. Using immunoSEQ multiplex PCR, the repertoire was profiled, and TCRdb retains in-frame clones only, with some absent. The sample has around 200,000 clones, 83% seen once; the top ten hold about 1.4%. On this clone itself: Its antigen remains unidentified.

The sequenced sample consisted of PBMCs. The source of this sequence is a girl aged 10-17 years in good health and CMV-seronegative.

The CDR3 spells CASSQVPGQGARYEQYF. For the CDR3, the DNA is TGTGCCAGCAGCCAAGTCCCGGGACAGGGGGCGCGATACGAGCAGTACTTC. V is TRBV4-2 and J is TRBJ2-7, with 12 bases lining up with TRBD1. Germline values: CDR1 LGHNA, CDR2 YNFKEQ. The CDR3 contains 17 residues. After removal of 1 base from V and 4 bases from J, the junction contained 8 bases not matched to a gene.